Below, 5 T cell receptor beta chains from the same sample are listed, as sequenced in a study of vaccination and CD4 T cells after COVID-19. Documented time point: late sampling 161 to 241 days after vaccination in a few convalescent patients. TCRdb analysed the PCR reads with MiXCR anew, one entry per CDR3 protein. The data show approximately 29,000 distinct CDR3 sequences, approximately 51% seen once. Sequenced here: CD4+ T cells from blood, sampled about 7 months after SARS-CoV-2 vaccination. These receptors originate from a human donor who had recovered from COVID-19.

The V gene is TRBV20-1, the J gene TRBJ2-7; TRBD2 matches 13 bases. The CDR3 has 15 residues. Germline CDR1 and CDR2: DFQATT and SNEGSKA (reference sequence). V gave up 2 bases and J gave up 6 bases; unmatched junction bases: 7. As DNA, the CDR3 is TGCAGTGCTAGAAGCTTGACTAGCGGGGGGATCGAGCAGTACTTC. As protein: CSARSLTSGGIEQYF.

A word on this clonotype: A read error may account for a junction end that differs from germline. The DNA for the CDR3 is TGTGCCAGTAGTTTCGGGGGCGCGGGCACTGAAGCTTTCTTT. Translated: CASSFGGAGTEAFF. The chain is built from TRBV6-5 and TRBJ1-1; maybe TRBD1 (6 bases). The CDR3 is 14 residues long. Germline V gene data show CDR1 as MNHEY and CDR2 as SVGAGI.

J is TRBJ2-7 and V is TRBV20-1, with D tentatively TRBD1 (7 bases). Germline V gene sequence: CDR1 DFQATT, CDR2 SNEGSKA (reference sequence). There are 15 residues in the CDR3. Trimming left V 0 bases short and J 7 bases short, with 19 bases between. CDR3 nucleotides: TGCAGTGCTAGAGAGGGGGCAGGGGGAGGTAATGAGCAGTACTTC. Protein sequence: CSAREGAGGGNEQYF.

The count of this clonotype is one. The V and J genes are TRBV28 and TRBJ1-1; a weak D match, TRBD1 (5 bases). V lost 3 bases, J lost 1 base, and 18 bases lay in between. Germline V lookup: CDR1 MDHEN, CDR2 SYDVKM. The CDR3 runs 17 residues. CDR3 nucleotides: TGTGCCAGCAGTTTTAGCTTCGGTAGGGGAGAGAACACTGAAGCTTTCTTT. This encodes CASSFSFGRGENTEAFF.

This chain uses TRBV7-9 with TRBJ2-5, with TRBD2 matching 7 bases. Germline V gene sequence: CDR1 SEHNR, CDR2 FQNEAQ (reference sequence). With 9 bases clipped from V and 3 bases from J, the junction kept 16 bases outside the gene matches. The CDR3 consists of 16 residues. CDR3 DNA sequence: TGTGCCAGTTCGGGGGGAGCGCGGATTTCTAAAGAGACCCAGTACTTC. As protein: CASSGGARISKETQYF.